This T cell receptor (beta chain) was sequenced in a study of blood T cell repertoires in COVID-19. Study-wide context: Sources were T cells, B-cell-depleted T cells, or PBMCs; the material itself was cDNA or gDNA.

How the authors handled the data: Amplification with reference gene primers provided the estimates of nucleated cell counts. Measured with immunoSEQ multiplex PCR; TCRdb has only the in-frame clones, and not every one. That table gives V, J and clone size, and the DNA gave D and trimming. The sample consists of around 300,000 clones, around nine tenths of them appearing once. The CDR3 consists of 15 residues. V lost 4 bases to trimming and J lost 1 base, with 12 bases between them. Per germline, CDR1 MDHEN and CDR2 SYDVKM. This TCR came from an older woman in a cohort exposed to, infected with or recovered from COVID-19 (not recorded which). The V gene is TRBV28, the J gene TRBJ2-3; perhaps TRBD2 as D (6 bases). The sample consisted of PBMCs or T cells enriched from blood (not recorded which). CDR3 amino acids: CASSSPGLRTDTQYF. CDR3 bases: TGTGCCAGCAGTTCACCGGGACTCCGCACAGATACGCAGTATTTT.